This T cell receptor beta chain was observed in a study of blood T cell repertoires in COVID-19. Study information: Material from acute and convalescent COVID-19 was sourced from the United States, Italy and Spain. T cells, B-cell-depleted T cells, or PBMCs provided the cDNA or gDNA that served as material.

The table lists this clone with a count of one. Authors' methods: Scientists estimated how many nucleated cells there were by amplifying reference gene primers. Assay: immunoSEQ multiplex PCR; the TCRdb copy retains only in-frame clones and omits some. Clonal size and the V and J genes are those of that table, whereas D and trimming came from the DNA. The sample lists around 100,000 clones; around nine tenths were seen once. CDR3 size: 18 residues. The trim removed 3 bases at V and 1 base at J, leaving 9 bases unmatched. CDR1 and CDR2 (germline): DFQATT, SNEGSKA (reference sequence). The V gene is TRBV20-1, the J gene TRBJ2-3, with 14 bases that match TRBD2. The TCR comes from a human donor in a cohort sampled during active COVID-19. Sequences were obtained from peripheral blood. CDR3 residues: CSASFLGLAGVRTDTQYF. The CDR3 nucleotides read TGCAGTGCTAGTTTTTTGGGACTAGCGGGAGTTCGCACAGATACGCAGTATTTT.